Given below is one T cell receptor beta chain in context. CDR3 length: 14 residues. CDR1 and CDR2 from the germline V gene are SNHLY and FYNNEI. The trim removed 4 bases at V and 9 bases at J, leaving 9 bases unmatched. The sample is drawn from a study of T cell changes during pregnancy in multiple sclerosis. Using immunoSEQ multiplex PCR, the repertoire was profiled, and TCRdb retains in-frame clones only, with some absent. The sample has 65,000 to 80,000 clones, 80% to 95% seen once. V and J are TRBV2 and TRBJ1-3, with 7 nucleotides matching TRBD1. The starting material was peripheral blood, obtained in the first trimester of pregnancy. The TCR was taken from a female donor with multiple sclerosis, enrolled in a pregnancy study. The CDR3 coding sequence is TGTGCCAGCAGTGGGACAGGCGCGGTTGGCACCATATATTTT. Translating gives CASSGTGAVGTIYF.